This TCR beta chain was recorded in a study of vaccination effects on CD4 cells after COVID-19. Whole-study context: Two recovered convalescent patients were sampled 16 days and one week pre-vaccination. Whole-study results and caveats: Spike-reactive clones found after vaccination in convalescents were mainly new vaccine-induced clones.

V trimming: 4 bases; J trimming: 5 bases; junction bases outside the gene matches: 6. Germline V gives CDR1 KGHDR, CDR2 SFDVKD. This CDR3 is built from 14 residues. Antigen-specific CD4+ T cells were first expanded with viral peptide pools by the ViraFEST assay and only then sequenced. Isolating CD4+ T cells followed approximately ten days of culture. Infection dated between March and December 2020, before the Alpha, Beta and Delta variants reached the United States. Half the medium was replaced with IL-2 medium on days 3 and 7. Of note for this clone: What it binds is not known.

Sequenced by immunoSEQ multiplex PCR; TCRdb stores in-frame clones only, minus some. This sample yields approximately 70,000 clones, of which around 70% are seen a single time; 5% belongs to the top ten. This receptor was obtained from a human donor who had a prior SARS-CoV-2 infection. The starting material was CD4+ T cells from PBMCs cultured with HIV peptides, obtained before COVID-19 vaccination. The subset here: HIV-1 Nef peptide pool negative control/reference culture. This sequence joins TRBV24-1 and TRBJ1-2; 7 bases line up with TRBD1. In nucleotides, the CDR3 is TGTGCCACCAGTGAACAGGGGCGCCCGTATGGCTACACCTTC. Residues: CATSEQGRPYGYTF.